The T cell receptor beta chain described here comes from a study of cytomegalovirus exposure and HLA in healthy donors. Study-level results: Reports indicate that TCR beta sequences accurately predicted the HLA-A and HLA-B alleles of most subjects. Presence/absence analyses rested on an assumption that sequencing depth was roughly uniform across donors.

A multiplex PCR was run with 60 Vbeta primers and 13 Jbeta primers. The protocol was immunoSEQ multiplex PCR, while the TCRdb copy is restricted to in-frame clones and leaves out a portion. The sample lists about 200,000 clones, around 80% occurring once. Per the germline V gene, CDR1 is MDHEN and CDR2 is SYDVKM. CDR3 size: 13 residues. The germline V and J ends were trimmed by 4 bases and 3 bases, with 10 bases remaining between them. Notes on this clone: The antigen remains undetermined.

The specimen was PBMCs. The TCR originated in a man between 45 and 60 years old in good health and CMV-seronegative. The rearrangement joins TRBV28 to TRBJ2-7, with a weak D call TRBD1 (5 bases). The CDR3 region has the DNA TGTGCCAGCAGTTCGACAGACCACTACGAGCAGTACTTC. Protein sequence: CASSSTDHYEQYF.